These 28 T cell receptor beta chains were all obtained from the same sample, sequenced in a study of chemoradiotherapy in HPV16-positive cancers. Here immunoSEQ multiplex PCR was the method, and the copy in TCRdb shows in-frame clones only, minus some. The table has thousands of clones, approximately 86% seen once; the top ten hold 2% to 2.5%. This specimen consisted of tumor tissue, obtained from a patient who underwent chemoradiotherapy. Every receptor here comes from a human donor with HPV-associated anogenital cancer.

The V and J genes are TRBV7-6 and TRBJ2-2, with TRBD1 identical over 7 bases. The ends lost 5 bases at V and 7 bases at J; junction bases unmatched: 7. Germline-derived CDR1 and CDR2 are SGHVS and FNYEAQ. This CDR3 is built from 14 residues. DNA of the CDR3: TGTGCCAGCAGCCTGGGGACAGCCCACGGGGAGCTGTTTTTT. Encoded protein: CASSLGTAHGELFF.

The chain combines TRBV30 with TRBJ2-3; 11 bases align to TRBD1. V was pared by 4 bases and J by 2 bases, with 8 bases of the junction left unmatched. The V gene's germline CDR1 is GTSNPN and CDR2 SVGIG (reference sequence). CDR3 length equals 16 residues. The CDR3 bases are TGTGCCTGGACCACCGGACAGGGGGCGTCCACAGATACGCAGTATTTT. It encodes CAWTTGQGASTDTQYF. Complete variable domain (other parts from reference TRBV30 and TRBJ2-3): SQTIHQWPATLVQPVGSPLSLECTVEGTSNPNLYWYRQAAGRGLQLLFYSVGIGQISSEVPQNLSASRPQDRQFILSSKKLLLSDSGFYLCAWTTGQGASTDTQYFGPGTRLTVL.

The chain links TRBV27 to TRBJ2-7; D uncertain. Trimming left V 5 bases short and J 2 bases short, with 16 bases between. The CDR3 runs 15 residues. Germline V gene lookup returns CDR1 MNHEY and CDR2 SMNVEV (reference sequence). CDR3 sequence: CASSAYASSPYEQYF. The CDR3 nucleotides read TGTGCCAGCAGTGCATACGCTAGTTCCCCCTACGAGCAGTACTTC.

DNA of the CDR3: TGCGCCAGCAGCCCAGGACTAGCGGCAGATACGCAGTATTTT. This codes for CASSPGLAADTQYF. The chain combines TRBV5-1 with TRBJ2-3, with TRBD2 matching 10 bases. V trimming: 4 bases; J trimming: 4 bases; junction bases outside the gene matches: 3. Germline CDR1 reads SGHRS; CDR2 reads YFSETQ. The CDR3 is 14 residues long.

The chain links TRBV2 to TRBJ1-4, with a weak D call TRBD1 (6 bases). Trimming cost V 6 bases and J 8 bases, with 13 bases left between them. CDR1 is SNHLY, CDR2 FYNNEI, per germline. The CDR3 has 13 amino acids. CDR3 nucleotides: TGTGCCAGCAGGGGGACATTTGGAGAAAAACTGTTTTTT. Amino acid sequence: CASRGTFGEKLFF.

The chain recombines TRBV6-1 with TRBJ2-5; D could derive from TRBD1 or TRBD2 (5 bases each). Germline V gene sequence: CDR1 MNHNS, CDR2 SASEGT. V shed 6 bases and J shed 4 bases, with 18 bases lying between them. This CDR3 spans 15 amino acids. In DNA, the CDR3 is TGTGCCAGCAGCGGCCCGGGGATGGGACGAGAGACCCAGTACTTC. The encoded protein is CASSGPGMGRETQYF.

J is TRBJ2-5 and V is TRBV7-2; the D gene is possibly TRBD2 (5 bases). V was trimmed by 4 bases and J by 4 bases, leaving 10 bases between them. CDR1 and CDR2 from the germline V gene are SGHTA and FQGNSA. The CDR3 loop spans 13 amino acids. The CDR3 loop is CASSSEGGETQYF. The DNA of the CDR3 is TGTGCCAGCAGCTCAGAGGGTGGAGAGACCCAGTACTTC. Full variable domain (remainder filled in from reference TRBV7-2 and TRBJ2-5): GAGVSQSPSNKVTEKGKDVELRCDPISGHTALYWYRQSLGQGLEFLIYFQGNSAPDKSGLPSDRFSAERTGGSVSTLTIQRTQQEDSAVYLCASSSEGGETQYFGPGTRLLVL.

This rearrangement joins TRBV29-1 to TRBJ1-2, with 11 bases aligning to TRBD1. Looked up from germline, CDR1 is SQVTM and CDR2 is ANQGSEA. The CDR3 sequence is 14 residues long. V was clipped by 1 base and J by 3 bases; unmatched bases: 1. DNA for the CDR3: TGCAGCGTTGAAGGGACAGGGGGCGACTATGGCTACACCTTC. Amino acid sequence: CSVEGTGGDYGYTF.

The CDR3 DNA follows: TGTGCCAGCAGGTCTGATTCGCCTGGCTACACCTTC. Its protein is CASRSDSPGYTF. The gene calls are TRBV7-2 and TRBJ1-2; no clear D. CDR3 length: 12 residues. Germline V lookup: CDR1 SGHTA, CDR2 FQGNSA. V dropped 6 bases and J dropped 7 bases, with 12 bases sitting between them.

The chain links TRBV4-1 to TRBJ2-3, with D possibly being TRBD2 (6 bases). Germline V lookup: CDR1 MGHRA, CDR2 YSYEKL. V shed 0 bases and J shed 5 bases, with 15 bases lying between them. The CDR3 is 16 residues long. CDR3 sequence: CASSQEGGLALDTQYF. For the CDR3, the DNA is TGCGCCAGCAGCCAAGAGGGGGGACTGGCTCTAGATACGCAGTATTTT.

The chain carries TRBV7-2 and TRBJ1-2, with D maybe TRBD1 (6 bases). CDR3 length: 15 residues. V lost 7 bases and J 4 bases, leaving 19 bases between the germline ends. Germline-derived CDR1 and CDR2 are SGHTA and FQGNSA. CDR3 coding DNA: TGTGCCAGCACCTCTTCGACAGGCCCCTTCTATGGCTACACCTTC. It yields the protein CASTSSTGPFYGYTF.

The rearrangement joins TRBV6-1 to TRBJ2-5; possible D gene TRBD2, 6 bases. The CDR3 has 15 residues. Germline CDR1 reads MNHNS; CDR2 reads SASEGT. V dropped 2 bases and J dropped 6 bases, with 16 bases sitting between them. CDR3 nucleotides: TGTGCCAGCAGTGAAAACAGCGGGTTGGTGAAGACCCAGTACTTC. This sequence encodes CASSENSGLVKTQYF.

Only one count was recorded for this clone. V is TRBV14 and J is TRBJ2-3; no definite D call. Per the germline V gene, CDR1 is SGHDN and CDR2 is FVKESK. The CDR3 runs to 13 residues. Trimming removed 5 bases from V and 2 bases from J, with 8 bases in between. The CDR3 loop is CASSDRVTDTQYF. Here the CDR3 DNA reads TGTGCCAGCAGCGACCGGGTCACAGATACGCAGTATTTT.

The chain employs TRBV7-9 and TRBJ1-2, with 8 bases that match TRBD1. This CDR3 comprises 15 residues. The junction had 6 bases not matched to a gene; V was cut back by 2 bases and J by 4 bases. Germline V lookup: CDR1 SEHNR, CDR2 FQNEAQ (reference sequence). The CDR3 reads CASSLPGGATYGYTF. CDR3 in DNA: TGTGCCAGCAGCTTACCAGGGGGCGCGACCTATGGCTACACCTTC.

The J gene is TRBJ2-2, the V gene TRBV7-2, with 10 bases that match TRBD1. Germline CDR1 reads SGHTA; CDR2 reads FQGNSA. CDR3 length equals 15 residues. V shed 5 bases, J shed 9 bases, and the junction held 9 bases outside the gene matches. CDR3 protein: CASSPRQGASRELFF. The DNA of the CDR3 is TGTGCCAGCAGCCCTCGACAGGGGGCTTCCCGGGAGCTGTTTTTT. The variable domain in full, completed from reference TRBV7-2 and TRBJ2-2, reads GAGVSQSPSNKVTEKGKDVELRCDPISGHTALYWYRQSLGQGLEFLIYFQGNSAPDKSGLPSDRFSAERTGGSVSTLTIQRTQQEDSAVYLCASSPRQGASRELFFGEGSRLTVL.

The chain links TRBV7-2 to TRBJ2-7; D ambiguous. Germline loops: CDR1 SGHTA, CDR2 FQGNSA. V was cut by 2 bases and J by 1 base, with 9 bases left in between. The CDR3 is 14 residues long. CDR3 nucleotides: TGTGCCAGCAGCTTATACCCAGAGTCCTACGAGCAGTACTTC. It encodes CASSLYPESYEQYF.

DNA of the CDR3: TGTGCCAGCAGCGTAGAAACCAACACCGGGGAGCTGTTTTTT. Translating gives CASSVETNTGELFF. The chain recombines TRBV9 with TRBJ2-2, with D unresolved. From germline, CDR1 is SGDLS and CDR2 YYNGEE. The CDR3 has 14 residues. Trimming took off 0 bases at V and 2 bases at J, with 5 bases between the two ends.

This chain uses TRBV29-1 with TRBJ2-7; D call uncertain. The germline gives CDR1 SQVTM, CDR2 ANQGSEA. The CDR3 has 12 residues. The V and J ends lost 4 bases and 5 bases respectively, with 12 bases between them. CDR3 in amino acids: CSVVSHWNEQYF. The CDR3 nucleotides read TGCAGCGTTGTGTCTCACTGGAACGAGCAGTACTTC.

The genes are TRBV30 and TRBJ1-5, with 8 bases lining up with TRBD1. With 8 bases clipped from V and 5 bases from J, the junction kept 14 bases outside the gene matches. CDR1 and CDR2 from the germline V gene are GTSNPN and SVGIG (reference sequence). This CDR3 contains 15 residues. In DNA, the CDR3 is TGTGCCCCTGTTGGGAAGGACAGGGTGTATCAGCCCCAGCATTTT. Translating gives CAPVGKDRVYQPQHF.

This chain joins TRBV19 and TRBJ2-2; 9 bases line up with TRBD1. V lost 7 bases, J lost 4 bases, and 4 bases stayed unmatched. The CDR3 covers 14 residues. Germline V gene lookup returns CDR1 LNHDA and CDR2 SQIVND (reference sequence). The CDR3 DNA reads TGTGCCAGTACCGAGGACAGGGGCACCGGGGAGCTGTTTTTT. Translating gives CASTEDRGTGELFF.

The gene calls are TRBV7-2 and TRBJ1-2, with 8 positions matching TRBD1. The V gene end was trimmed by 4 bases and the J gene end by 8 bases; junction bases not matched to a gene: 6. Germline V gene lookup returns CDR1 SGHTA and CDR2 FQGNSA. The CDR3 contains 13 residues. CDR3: CASSSGGKGGYTF. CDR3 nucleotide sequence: TGTGCCAGCAGCTCAGGGGGCAAGGGGGGCTACACCTTC.

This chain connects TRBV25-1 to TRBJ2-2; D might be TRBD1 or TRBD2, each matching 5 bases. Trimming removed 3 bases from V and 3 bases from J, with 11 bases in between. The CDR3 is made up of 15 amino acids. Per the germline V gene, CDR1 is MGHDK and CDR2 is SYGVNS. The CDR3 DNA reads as TGTGCCAGCAGTGATGGGGGAACCCACACCGGGGAGCTGTTTTTT. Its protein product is CASSDGGTHTGELFF.

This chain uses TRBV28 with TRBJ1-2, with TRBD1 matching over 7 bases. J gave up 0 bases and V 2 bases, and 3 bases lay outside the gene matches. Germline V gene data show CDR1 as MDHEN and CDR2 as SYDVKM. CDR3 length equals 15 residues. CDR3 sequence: CASSLAGGSNYGYTF. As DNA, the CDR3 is TGTGCCAGCAGTTTAGCAGGGGGGTCTAACTATGGCTACACCTTC.

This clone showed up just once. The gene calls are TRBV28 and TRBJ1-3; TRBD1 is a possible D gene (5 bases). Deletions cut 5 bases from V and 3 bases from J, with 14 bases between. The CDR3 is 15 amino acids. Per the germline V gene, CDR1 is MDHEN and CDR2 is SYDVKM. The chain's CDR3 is CASSTRTTGGNTIYF. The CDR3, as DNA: TGTGCCAGCAGTACCCGGACAACAGGTGGAAACACCATATATTTT.

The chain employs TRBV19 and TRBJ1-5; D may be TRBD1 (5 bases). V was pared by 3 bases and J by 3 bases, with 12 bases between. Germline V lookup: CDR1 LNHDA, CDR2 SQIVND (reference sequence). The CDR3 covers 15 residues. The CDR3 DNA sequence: TGTGCCAGTAGTATTCCCCAGGGCCCCAATCAGCCCCAGCATTTT. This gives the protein CASSIPQGPNQPQHF.

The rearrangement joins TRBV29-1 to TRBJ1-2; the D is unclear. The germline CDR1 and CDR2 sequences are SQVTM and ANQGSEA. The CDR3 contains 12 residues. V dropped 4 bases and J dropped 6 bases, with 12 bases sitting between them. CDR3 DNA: TGCAGCGTTGCTGGTGGCAGTGATGGCTACACCTTC. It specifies CSVAGGSDGYTF.

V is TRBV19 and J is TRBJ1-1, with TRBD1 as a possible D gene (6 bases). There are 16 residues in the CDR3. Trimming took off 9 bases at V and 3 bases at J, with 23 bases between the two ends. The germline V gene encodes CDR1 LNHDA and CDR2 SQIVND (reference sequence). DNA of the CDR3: TGTGCCAGCGAATTGCAGGGTAACAGGGAGTACACTGAAGCTTTCTTT. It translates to CASELQGNREYTEAFF.

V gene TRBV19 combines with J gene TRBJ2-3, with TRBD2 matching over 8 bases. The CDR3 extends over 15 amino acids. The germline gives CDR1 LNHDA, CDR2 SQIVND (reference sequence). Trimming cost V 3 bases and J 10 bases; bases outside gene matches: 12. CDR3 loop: CASSILAGRGGAQYF. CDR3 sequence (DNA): TGTGCCAGTAGTATCCTAGCGGGCCGCGGAGGGGCGCAGTATTTT.